Following are 27 T cell receptor beta chains from one sample sequenced in a study of T cell responses to AZD1222 COVID-19 vaccine. Measured with immunoSEQ multiplex PCR; TCRdb has only the in-frame clones, and not every one. The table shows some 120,000 clones, with about 89% occurring only once. Sequences were derived from peripheral blood, sampled on day 0 of AZD1222 vaccination. These receptors were collected from an adult in good health.

The chain combines TRBV11-2 with TRBJ2-7, with unresolved D. The CDR3 totals 15 residues. Germline V lookup: CDR1 SGHAT, CDR2 FQNNGV. V was cut by 8 bases and J by 5 bases, with 22 bases left in between. This CDR3 reads CASATTFMVNNEQYF. The CDR3 nucleotides are TGTGCCAGCGCCACCACCTTTATGGTTAATAACGAGCAGTACTTC.

The chain joins TRBV7-6 to TRBJ2-7; 8 positions match TRBD2. The CDR3 has 16 amino acids. The V segment lost 4 bases and the J segment 5 bases; nucleotides outside the gene matches: 13. The germline V gene has CDR1 SGHVS and CDR2 FNYEAQ. For the CDR3, the DNA is TGTGCCAGCAGCTCAAGACGGGGGGGCGGATCTAACGAGCAGTACTTC. It encodes CASSSRRGGGSNEQYF.

The chain is built from TRBV29-1 and TRBJ1-2; TRBD1 agrees at 8 bases. This CDR3 has 13 residues. Germline V gene sequence: CDR1 SQVTM, CDR2 ANQGSEA. The V and J ends lost 2 bases and 8 bases, in that order; junction bases with no gene match: 7. This CDR3 is CSVESQGARGYTF. The CDR3 DNA sequence: TGCAGCGTTGAAAGTCAGGGGGCGCGGGGCTACACCTTC.

The chain carries TRBV18 and TRBJ2-5; no firm D call. CDR1 is KGHSH, CDR2 LQKENI, per germline. The CDR3 loop spans 12 amino acids. V was cut by 0 bases and J by 5 bases, with 4 bases left in between. The CDR3: CASSPPKETQYF. Here the CDR3 DNA reads TGTGCCAGCTCACCACCGAAGGAGACCCAGTACTTC.

The CDR3 sequence is CASSVGTAYEQYF. CDR3 nucleotide sequence: TGTGCCAGCAGCGTCGGGACGGCGTACGAGCAGTACTTC. J is TRBJ2-7 and V is TRBV2; D is possibly TRBD1 or TRBD2 (5 bases each). The V and J ends lost 6 bases and 4 bases respectively, with 13 bases between them. CDR3 length equals 13 residues. CDR1 and CDR2 (germline): SNHLY, FYNNEI.

Regarding this clone: Additional DNA sequences in this sample encode the identical CDR3. The chain has TRBV11-3 and TRBJ2-2; possible D gene TRBD2, 5 bases. Per germline, CDR1 SGHNT and CDR2 YENEEA. The ends were cut back, 0 bases at V and 1 base at J, with 6 bases in the middle. The CDR3 is 15 amino acids. As DNA, the CDR3 is TGTGCCAGCAGCTTAGATGGAGGGAACACCGGGGAGCTGTTTTTT. This sequence encodes CASSLDGGNTGELFF.

This chain links TRBV2 with TRBJ2-1, with D possibly matching TRBD2 (6 bases). V lost 8 bases, J lost 4 bases, and 15 bases lay in between. The length of the CDR3 is 14 residues. CDR1 and CDR2 (germline): SNHLY, FYNNEI. CDR3 in amino acids: CASLLGRLYNEQFF. The CDR3 nucleotides are TGTGCCAGCCTGCTCGGGAGATTATACAATGAGCAGTTCTTC.

In this sample, this clone turned up once. The chain has TRBV18 and TRBJ1-5, with TRBD1 matching 11 bases. Germline V gene sequence: CDR1 KGHSH, CDR2 LQKENI. This CDR3 is built from 15 residues. V shed 3 bases and J 5 bases; nucleotides not matched to a gene: 3. As DNA, the CDR3 is TGTGCCAGCTCACCCGGGACAGGGGGGGATCAGCCCCAGCATTTT. Translating gives CASSPGTGGDQPQHF.

The CDR3 nucleotides read TGTGCCAGCAGTTTTCTGGACAGGGTCCACGAGCAGTACTTC. As protein: CASSFLDRVHEQYF. This chain connects TRBV27 to TRBJ2-7; 8 bases agree with TRBD1. V lost 3 bases and J lost 5; bases outside the gene matches: 6. The CDR3 consists of 14 residues. The V gene's germline CDR1 is MNHEY and CDR2 SMNVEV (reference sequence).

The V and J genes are TRBV27 and TRBJ1-4; no definite D call. Trimming removed 6 bases at V and 0 bases at J, with 8 bases between. The germline CDR1 and CDR2 sequences are MNHEY and SMNVEV (reference sequence). CDR3 length: 14 amino acids. CDR3 bases: TGTGCCAGCAGGCGGTCTTCAACTAATGAAAAACTGTTTTTT. Translated: CASRRSSTNEKLFF.

V gene TRBV5-8 combines with J gene TRBJ1-1, with TRBD1 identical over 7 bases. In germline, CDR1 is SGHTS, CDR2 YDEGEE. The CDR3 sequence is 12 residues long. With V trimmed by 5 bases and J by 12 bases, 10 bases remained unmatched. CDR3 amino acids: CASSRRQGSPFF. The CDR3 DNA reads TGTGCCAGCAGTCGAAGACAGGGTTCGCCTTTCTTT.

The CDR3 DNA is TGTGCCTGGAGGCCACCGGGACCGAGGCAGGCATCACCCCTCCACTTT. Its protein product is CAWRPPGPRQASPLHF. The V and J genes are TRBV30 and TRBJ1-6; tentative D call: TRBD1 (5 bases). The germline V gene encodes CDR1 GTSNPN and CDR2 SVGIG (reference sequence). Trimming removed 3 bases at V and 10 bases at J, with 22 bases between. This CDR3 contains 16 residues. The full variable domain, completed using reference TRBV30 and TRBJ1-6, is SQTIHQWPATLVQPVGSPLSLECTVEGTSNPNLYWYRQAAGRGLQLLFYSVGIGQISSEVPQNLSASRPQDRQFILSSKKLLLSDSGFYLCAWRPPGPRQASPLHFGNGTRLTVT.

V usage is TRBV11-2 and J usage is TRBJ2-1, with 14 bases lining up with TRBD2. Germline trimming cut 4 bases from V and 7 bases from J; bases unmatched to any gene: 6. Per the germline V gene, CDR1 is SGHAT and CDR2 is FQNNGV. The CDR3 runs to 16 residues. The DNA of the CDR3 is TGTGCCAGCAGCTCTCGACTAGCGGGGGGGGAAAATGAGCAGTTCTTC. Amino acids: CASSSRLAGGENEQFF.

V and J are TRBV5-1 and TRBJ2-5; a possible D gene is TRBD1 (6 bases). V lost 0 bases and J lost 2, with 8 bases in between. Germline V gene sequence: CDR1 SGHRS, CDR2 YFSETQ. The CDR3 has 14 residues. CDR3 in amino acids: CASSLGTAQETQYF. In DNA form, the CDR3 reads TGCGCCAGCAGCTTGGGGACAGCTCAAGAGACCCAGTACTTC.

CDR3 sequence reads: CASSPPATGELFF. The CDR3 DNA reads as TGTGCCAGCTCACCACCGGCAACCGGGGAGCTGTTTTTT. The V call is TRBV18, the J call TRBJ2-2; no definite D call. CDR3 size: 13 residues. The germline V gene has CDR1 KGHSH and CDR2 LQKENI. V was clipped by 0 bases and J by 5 bases, with 4 bases between them.

The J gene is TRBJ2-3, the V gene TRBV21-1; the tabulated D call, TRBD2, remains unverified against the DNA. TRBV21-1 is a pseudogene locus. This CDR3 contains 17 residues. This CDR3 is CASSKWRKTPRTDTQYF. DNA for the CDR3: TGTGCCAGCAGCAAATGGCGGAAAACCCCCCGCACAGATACGCAGTATTTT.

This clone was seen many times. At one end the junction does not follow the germline gene, possibly because of a read error. The rearrangement uses TRBV7-7 and TRBJ2-2, with 9 bases that match TRBD1. Germline CDR1 is SSHAT and CDR2 is FNYEAQ (reference sequence). The CDR3 has 17 residues. The CDR3 here is CASSSTGGARYTGELFF. DNA for the CDR3: TGTGCTAGCAGCTCCACAGGGGGCGCCCGGTACACCGGGGAGCTGTTTTTT.

The rearrangement joins TRBV28 to TRBJ1-2; TRBD1 is a possible D gene (6 bases). The V and J ends lost 6 bases and 0 bases respectively, with 14 bases between them. CDR1 is MDHEN and CDR2 is SYDVKM in the germline V gene. CDR3 length equals 15 residues. CDR3: CASSPGQWTNYGYTF. CDR3 in DNA: TGTGCCAGCAGCCCGGGACAATGGACTAACTATGGCTACACCTTC.

The chain carries TRBV28 and TRBJ1-2; maybe TRBD1 (5 bases). V was cut by 1 base and J by 7 bases, with 16 bases left in between. Germline loops: CDR1 MDHEN, CDR2 SYDVKM. The CDR3 spans 15 residues. This CDR3 reads CASSLSGSGSGGYTF. The CDR3 DNA is TGTGCCAGCAGTTTATCCGGCTCAGGGTCGGGTGGCTACACCTTC.

This chain links TRBV6-6 with TRBJ2-7; 8 nucleotides line up with TRBD2. The CDR3 loop spans 12 amino acids. Per the germline V gene, CDR1 is MNHNY and CDR2 is SVGAGI (reference sequence). The junction had 2 bases not matched to a gene; V was cut back by 7 bases and J by 3 bases. The CDR3 loop reads CASTGTSYEQYF. CDR3 bases: TGTGCCAGCACCGGGACTAGCTACGAGCAGTACTTC.

The CDR3 reads CASSLGLYEQYF. Written as DNA, the CDR3 is TGTGCCAGCAGTTTAGGACTCTACGAGCAGTACTTC. The chain links TRBV12-3 or TRBV12-4 to TRBJ2-7; D uncertain. The V and J ends lost 1 base and 3 bases respectively, with 4 bases between them. CDR3 length: 12 residues.

The CDR3 is CASSLGSYQETQYF. The CDR3 DNA reads TGTGCCAGCAGCCTAGGGAGTTATCAAGAGACCCAGTACTTC. The gene calls are TRBV5-8 and TRBJ2-5; tentatively, D is TRBD2 (5 bases). V lost 4 bases to trimming and J lost 2 bases, with 12 bases between them. The CDR3 spans 14 residues. CDR1 is SGHTS and CDR2 is YDEGEE in the germline V gene.

V is TRBV6-5 and J is TRBJ1-1; D perhaps matches TRBD1 (5 bases). Trimming removed 1 base from V and 5 bases from J, with 14 bases in between. The CDR3 covers 15 residues. In germline, CDR1 is MNHEY, CDR2 SVGAGI. CDR3 amino acids: CASSYFPGSGTEAFF. The CDR3 DNA reads TGTGCCAGCAGTTACTTCCCGGGCTCAGGGACTGAAGCTTTCTTT.

In nucleotides, the CDR3 is TGTGCCAGCTCATTTTCCAGGGGAGATTCACCCCTCCACTTT. As protein: CASSFSRGDSPLHF. This chain connects TRBV18 to TRBJ1-6; weak D call: TRBD1 (6 bases). Germline V gene lookup returns CDR1 KGHSH and CDR2 LQKENI. V dropped 5 bases and J dropped 8 bases, with 13 bases sitting between them. The CDR3 is made up of 14 amino acids.

This rearrangement joins TRBV6-5 to TRBJ2-1; no clear D. Germline CDR1 MNHEY, CDR2 SVGAGI. This CDR3 spans 12 amino acids. Trimming pared 6 bases from V and 8 bases from J, leaving 11 bases between. Here the CDR3 DNA reads TGTGCCAGCAGCCGGATTAATGATGAGCAGTTCTTC. It yields the protein CASSRINDEQFF.

The V gene is TRBV28, the J gene TRBJ2-1, with D maybe TRBD1 (6 bases). V lost 5 bases, J lost 12 bases, and 14 bases lay in between. The CDR3 is made up of 12 amino acids. Germline assignment: CDR1 MDHEN and CDR2 SYDVKM. This chain's CDR3 is CASSPSTGGQFF. The CDR3 DNA is TGTGCCAGCAGTCCCTCGACAGGAGGGCAGTTCTTC. The whole variable domain, filled in from reference TRBV28 and TRBJ2-1, reads DVKVTQSSRYLVKRTGEKVFLECVQDMDHENMFWYRQDPGLGLRLIYFSYDVKMKEKGDIPEGYSVSREKKERFSLILESASTNQTSMYLCASSPSTGGQFFGPGTRLTVL.

The gene calls are TRBV20-1 and TRBJ1-5; a possible D gene is TRBD1 (5 bases). The CDR3 length is 16 residues. Trimming cost V 3 bases and J 4 bases, with 19 bases left between them. CDR1 and CDR2 (germline): DFQATT, SNEGSKA (reference sequence). The CDR3 loop reads CSASRQGYDFNQPQHF. In DNA, the CDR3 is TGCAGTGCTAGTCGTCAGGGTTATGACTTTAATCAGCCCCAGCATTTT.